This TCR beta chain originates from a study of cytomegalovirus exposure and HLA in healthy donors (TCRdb year 2017). Concerning the study at large: In an earlier analysis of 587 of the donors, 276 Gb of sequence data and 90 million to 120 million unique TCR beta sequences from roughly 200 million T cells were reported. The study aimed to test whether signatures of past pathogen exposure could be identified by cataloging public T cell receptors. Using immunosequencing, the study profiled T cell repertoires from 500 to 800 subjects and related those repertoires to cytomegalovirus serostatus. Donor age, sex, ethnicity and CMV serostatus were compiled together with the repertoire data. Along with the roughly 710-subject first cohort, a separate validation cohort of around 120 different subjects was used. Among the roughly 400 genotyped donors, about 85% belonged to the genetic ancestry cluster associated with self-reported Caucasian donors. All discovery cohort repertoires had been generated using a single sequencing platform. An earlier analysis of 587 of the donors used high-throughput TCR beta sequencing to judge whether each TCR beta V gene segment behaved as functional or pseudogenic. Rather than using new phenotypic data, the later analysis identified candidate immune exposures from TCR beta sequences and from how often those sequences occurred across donors. Roughly 5 DR-DQ haplotypes were handled as single units for association and clustering because linkage in the cohort was strong. Among over 350 genotyped donors of the cohort, an average of approximately 240,000 unique TCR beta nucleotide sequences were sequenced per donor, roughly 18% of them non-productive. The study combined high-throughput TCR immunosequencing, statistical association of individual TCRs with disease status, and machine learning to predict cytomegalovirus infection status. To study patterns of TCR occurrence, a later analysis re-analyzed previously published TCR beta repertoires from several hundred donors and added high-resolution HLA genotyping. Both class I and class II loci were covered by HLA typing, at four-digit resolution. Typing coverage varied by locus: roughly 629-640 donors for A, B, C, DRB1 and DQB1; some 520 for DQA1; about 570 for DPA1; around 490 for DPB1. Genome-wide SNP genotypes for about 65% of the 666 donors were used in a later genetic analysis, which treated that subset as a discovery cohort. An early release that covered fewer than 750 HLA-typed donors contained approximately 320 gigabases of sequencing data and about 84 million unique TCR sequences.

The cohort consisted of 666 healthy bone marrow donors. Cohort members were all nominally healthy when sampled, although unrecorded immune exposures were likely present. The donor was CMV seropositive and belonged to the group of around 300 seropositive cohort members. A peripheral blood sample was collected from each donor, and TCR beta sequencing was performed on peripheral blood mononuclear cells. Genomic DNA was extracted from the blood cell samples with the Qiagen DNeasy Blood Extraction Kit. The library was made by the immunoSEQ multiplex PCR assay. For the multiplex PCR, a mixture combining 60 forward primers for TCR Vbeta segments and 13 reverse primers for TCR Jbeta segments was used. A multiplex PCR assay on genomic DNA amplified the CDR3 region of rearranged TCR beta genes. The amplified TCR beta libraries were sequenced on the Illumina HiSeq System as 87-base-pair reads. As for how the authors treated the data: A later analysis tallied 70 million to 100 million unique TCR beta chains across the 700 or so repertoires, and around 9.9 million of those chains were shared by two or more donors. Raw reads were error-corrected and collapsed into unique sequences with a nearest-neighbor algorithm that merged closely related sequences to remove PCR and sequencing errors. V, D and J gene segments were assigned by aligning CDR3 sequences to IMGT reference sequences. For a sequence to be retained, at least a six-nucleotide match to both a V gene segment and a J gene segment was required. A rearrangement was called productive if the CDR3 had no stop codons and remained in frame with V and J, and every other rearrangement was called non-productive. Following IMGT convention, CDR3 was defined as the stretch from the second conserved V-encoded cysteine up to the conserved J-encoded phenylalanine. In an earlier analysis of approximately 590 of the donors, sequences lacking an unambiguous match to a single V gene segment were excluded. In an earlier analysis of 450 to 700 of the donors, V segments were called functional above 56.7% productive rearrangements and were called segregating when the between-donor standard deviation exceeded 5%. A statistical classification framework was developed to diagnose cytomegalovirus status using the catalog of TCR beta chain sequences. In a later analysis, TCR nucleotide sequences were compared against IMGT/GENE-DB human TR gene sequences so that V and J genes could be assigned. The TCRdist pipeline was used in a later analysis to assign CDR3 sequences and most-parsimonious VDJ recombination scenarios. In a later analysis, each TCR beta chain was defined by its CDR3 amino acid sequence together with its V-gene family, and reads lacking a unique V-gene family were excluded. A later analysis removed 500 to 600 highly shared, low-generation-probability nucleotide sequences to deal with suspected cross-contamination and a sequencing artifact. A later analysis calculated a clonal expansion index for each public chain from normalized within-repertoire ranks of inferred template counts. In a later analysis, generation probabilities were computed with a VDJ recombination model fitted to out-of-frame rearrangements, and the resulting probabilities were checked against IGoR. A later analysis scored TCR-TCR, TCR-HLA and TCR-CMV co-occurrence with hypergeometric tests, applying a repertoire-size bias correction to TCR pairs. In a later analysis, false discovery rates were estimated by permuting HLA or CMV assignments 20 times. A later analysis grouped co-occurring TCRs with DBSCAN, adding TCRdist sequence similarity when clustering within HLA-allele-positive subsets. Repertoires with fewer than 30,000 or more than 120,000 public chains were left out of co-occurrence clustering, as were five repertoires with anomalous nucleotide sharing. Entries here come from immuneACCESS through TCRdb and include only in-frame sequences with V and J called. Some clones fail to appear in such tables; in the studies checked, an unresolved V gene covers under half of the shortfall, and the cause of the remainder is unknown. V, J and clone size are taken as reported in that table, and D and trimming were inferred from the DNA itself. The sample table shows fewer than 200,000 clones, and roughly 80% are seen once. 7% of the sample belongs to the ten largest clones.

Looking up the germline V gene yields CDR1 MNHNS and CDR2 SASEGT. The V end gives up 4 bases and the J end 0 bases, leaving 6 bases in the junction not matched to a gene. Taken from cysteine to phenylalanine, the CDR3 has 17 residues. Only the CDR3 part of the read is kept: 51 bases, read in frame from the first base. A note on this clone: Its antigen remains undetermined. No base quality values were provided; no much bigger clone lies one nucleotide off.

The investigation overall reported the following: Most CMV-associated TCR beta chains appeared to be HLA-restricted in a later analysis, and the HLA associations seemed to be driven largely by CMV exposure. The only immune exposure information available for the cohort was CMV serostatus. The study listed 150 to 200 TCR beta chains as associated with cytomegalovirus. The earlier analysis of about 600 of the donors excluded some 16 rarely observed V segments, including chromosome 9 orphons, because counts were too low. Assigning TCR associations to individual alleles was difficult when HLA alleles, especially DR and DQ, strongly co-occurred. A further reported finding was that TCR beta sequences accurately predicted the HLA-A and HLA-B alleles for most subjects in the first cohort. The authors suggested that the approach could potentially be generalized to other disease states and immunological phenotypes. In a later analysis, HLA-associated TCR beta chains showed more clonal expansion and lower generation probabilities than non-associated chains that were equally common. Roughly uniform sequencing depth across donors was assumed in presence/absence analyses, although this assumption may not hold. A later genetic analysis reported fewer N-insertions in productive TCRs among donors in an Asian-associated ancestry cluster than the roughly 700-donor mean. The classifier was reported to diagnose cytomegalovirus status with high specificity and sensitivity in both the original cohort and the validation cohort. HLA typing was unavailable for some donors at each locus, so association tests used only the typed subset. Three of the identified cytomegalovirus-associated TCR beta chains were confirmed in vitro to be specific for cytomegalovirus antigens. In an earlier analysis of roughly 560 of the donors, most TCR beta V segments were observed in productive rearrangements about 90% or about 30% of the time, broadly matching IMGT annotations. A later genetic analysis associated a missense DCLRE1C variant with V-gene and J-gene trimming of TCR beta chains, and an independent cohort replicated the association. Several of the top co-occurrence clusters appeared to be linked to parvovirus B19, influenza, CMV and Epstein-Barr virus, according to a later analysis. A group of highly shared sequence variants was considered likely to be a technical artifact of the sequencing pipeline. Across donors, most TCR sequences were observed very rarely, whereas some public TCRs were present in many individuals. In a later analysis, the rate of TCR association differed among HLA loci, with DRB1 alleles having the most associated TCRs and HLA-C alleles having the fewest. A later analysis associated about 17,000 TCR beta sequences with specific HLA alleles at a false discovery rate of 0.05. Correlated functional status among segregating V segments might reflect linkage disequilibrium, but an unknown experimental factor could not be ruled out. In this cohort, only TCR beta chains were sequenced, and detectable features were limited by the absence of alpha or paired-chain data. The 87-base-pair reads could not distinguish some IMGT-functional V segments, including TRBV6-2 and TRBV6-3, so those segments were excluded.

Input material: PBMCs. The TCR was taken from a young woman in good health and CMV-seropositive. Recombination connected TRBV6-1 to TRBJ1-6, and TRBD1 matches 7 of the central bases. The CDR3 amino acid sequence is: CASSARTGSSYNSPLHF. The DNA reads as follows: TGTGCCAGCAGTGCCCGGACAGGAAGCTCCTATAATTCACCCCTCCACTTT.